The clone carrying this T cell receptor beta chain is a singleton in its sample. Antigen specificity is unknown. The data belong to a study of glioma-infiltrating T cells after dendritic cell vaccination. Overall study context: Dendritic cell vaccination trial patients had either newly diagnosed or recurrent glioblastoma. Study results and caveats: Higher pretreatment TIL content predicted longer progression-free time and survival. No direct clonality-survival link was found; a diverse polyclonal response may matter.

Germline V gives CDR1 SGHRS, CDR2 YFSETQ. V shed 4 bases and J 8 bases; nucleotides not matched to a gene: 14. The CDR3 length is 16 residues. Amplification used 60 V beta primers and 13 J beta primers. Assay: immunoSEQ multiplex PCR; the TCRdb copy retains only in-frame clones and omits some. The sample has under 100,000 clones; 85% are singletons. The sequenced sample was blood, obtained before dendritic cell vaccination. The sequence came from a human donor with glioblastoma. The chain is built from TRBV5-1 and TRBJ1-4; TRBD1 aligns across 7 bases. The CDR3 DNA reads as TGCGCCAGCAGCCCCCCCCAGGGGGGTGGAGGGGAAAAACTGTTTTTT. Protein: CASSPPQGGGGEKLFF.